This record looks at one T cell receptor beta chain sequence and its context. The antigen is unknown. The record originates from a study of Ad26.COV2.S vaccination and SARS-CoV-2 variants. At the level of the study: Intramuscular Ad26.COV2.S doses were given once or twice, 56 days apart. Study conclusions and caveats: Substantial post-vaccination breadth of spike-specific CD8+ and CD4+ T cell responses was reported. Placebo and vaccine recipients had non-spike TCR breadth that was similar.

Trimming pared 2 bases from V and 7 bases from J, leaving 8 bases between. There are 11 residues in the CDR3. Looked up from germline, CDR1 is DFQATT and CDR2 is SNEGSKA (reference sequence). Produced via immunoSEQ multiplex PCR; TCRdb's table is partial and in-frame only. The profile shows around 320,000 clones, about 82% of them singletons. Regarding treatment: approximately 18 received Ad26.COV2.S at low or high dose, single or two shots; about five received placebo; per-sample allocation not given. Specimen acquisition occurred on day 63 following the initial vaccine or placebo injection. An 18-55-year-old adult in Boston served as donor.

The clonotype comes from a person aged 18-60 years who received the Ad26.COV2.S COVID-19 vaccine or a placebo. The source was peripheral blood, collected in a trial of Ad26.COV2.S vaccine versus placebo. The V call is TRBV20-1, the J call TRBJ1-1; D uncertain. The chain's CDR3 is CSARTDVEAFF. DNA of the CDR3: TGCAGTGCTAGAACGGACGTTGAAGCTTTCTTT.